This TCR beta chain was obtained from a study of CD8 T cells in Susac syndrome (dated by TCRdb to between 2018 and 2021). With respect to the entire study: The study used repertoire sequencing to test whether antigen drove CD8+ T cell activation and differentiation in Susac syndrome.

Peripheral blood CD8+ and CD4+ T cells from healthy donors, Susac syndrome patients and multiple sclerosis patients were profiled by high-throughput TCR beta sequencing. Healthy donors were age- and sex-matched controls. Bulk CD8+ and CD4+ T cells were purified by magnetic negative isolation, whereas CD8+ TEMRA cells were enriched by FACS. Blood was drawn into EDTA tubes, processed within 24 hours, and PBMCs were isolated by density gradient centrifugation. PBMCs intended for TCR sequencing were frozen in liquid nitrogen and were later thawed in a 37 degrees C water bath. Purity of sorted or isolated CD4+, CD8+ and CD8+ TEMRA cells was at least 90%. RNA was extracted with the RNeasy kit and roughly 0.5 to 1 ug was reverse transcribed using random hexamers. TCR beta CDR3 regions were amplified with the immunoSEQ multiplex PCR assay covering 54 Vbeta and 13 Jbeta segments. PCR amplification bias was corrected using a synthetic template baseline for primer optimization and computational correction. In the original analysis: Reads were annotated to V, D and J genes according to IMGT and were analyzed with immunoSEQ Analyzer, with only productive sequences retained. Clonality was calculated as one minus the Shannon entropy normalized by log2 of the number of productive unique sequences. For each patient and control, public and private clones were evaluated among the 100 most prevalent clones. Clones were defined as Susac-specific when absent from the healthy and MS cohorts, from approximately 970 published viral clones and from other ImmuneACCESS disease sequences. The raw public reads went through TCRdb reprocessing: fastp at Q25, MiXCR clone calling, in-frame beta chains kept. Every entry covers one CDR3 protein and lists the most common genes and DNA from its rows. The V and J calls were determined by TCRdb, not by the authors. The sample contains about 120,000 distinct CDR3 sequences, around 90% of them found a single time. The ten top clones hold 0.13% to 0.15% of the sample.

Summary of the overall study and its limitations: The study acknowledged that relatively few individuals were included in the TCR sequencing and HLA analysis.

Comments on this clonotype: The target of this receptor is not known. Per-nucleotide qualities are absent, and no much larger clonotype sits a single base away.

The sequence was collected from a human donor in good health. Sample: CD4+ T cells from PBMCs.

The CDR3 region reads CSAQRQARRYGYTF. The nucleotide sequence reads TGCAGTGCGCAGAGACAGGCTCGCCGTTATGGCTACACCTTC. The rearranged segments are TRBV20-1 and TRBJ1-2; matching of 6 bases hints at TRBD1 as the D gene. A distance of 19 bases separates the germline ends of V and J, which lose 6 bases and 5 bases respectively. CDR1 and CDR2, looked up from the germline V gene (reference sequence), are DFQATT and SNEGSKA. The CDR3, from cysteine to phenylalanine, totals 14 residues. Only the CDR3 portion is preserved as DNA: 42 bases, with reading frame beginning at the first base.